The next 11 T cell receptor beta chains were all read from a single sample in a study of cytomegalovirus exposure and HLA in healthy donors. With 60 Vbeta and 13 Jbeta primers, the PCR was carried out. Clones were sequenced by immunoSEQ multiplex PCR, and TCRdb holds only the in-frame ones, with some missing. The sample includes about 150,000 clones, roughly a tenth of them seen just once. Sequencing was carried out using PBMCs. The source is a male donor in good health and CMV-seronegative.

This clone was observed a few times. J is TRBJ2-3 and V is TRBV5-6, with 8 bases lining up with TRBD2. Looked up from germline, CDR1 is SGHDT and CDR2 is YYEEEE. The V segment lost 3 bases and the J segment 5 bases; nucleotides outside the gene matches: 8. The CDR3 is 15 amino acids. The CDR3 spells CASSSWRGAVDTQYF. Written as DNA, the CDR3 is TGTGCCAGCAGCTCCTGGCGGGGGGCCGTAGATACGCAGTATTTT.

This clone occurred a few times. J is TRBJ1-5 and V is TRBV27; the match to TRBD1 covers 10 bases. This CDR3 region has 15 residues. With 7 bases clipped from V and 3 bases from J, the junction kept 6 bases outside the gene matches. CDR1 MNHEY and CDR2 SMNVEV come from the germline V gene (reference sequence). CDR3 DNA: TGTGCCAGCACCAGGACAGGGGGACTCAATCAGCCCCAGCATTTT. It specifies CASTRTGGLNQPQHF.

This clone was seen only a few times. This sequence joins TRBV7-9 and TRBJ2-7; tentatively, D is TRBD1 (5 bases). Trimming stripped 5 bases from V and 3 bases from J, with 17 bases between. CDR1 and CDR2 (germline): SEHNR, FQNEAQ (reference sequence). This CDR3 has 15 residues. The CDR3 region is CASSTYSGRGYEQYF. CDR3 nucleotides: TGTGCCAGCAGCACCTACTCAGGAAGGGGCTACGAGCAGTACTTC.

The sample holds a few counts of this clone. The rearrangement links TRBV5-8 to TRBJ1-5; D is ambiguous. V was clipped by 0 bases and J by 0 bases, with 7 bases between them. CDR3 length: 15 amino acids. Germline CDR1 and CDR2: SGHTS and YDEGEE. CDR3 protein: CASSLGAYSNQPQHF. The CDR3 region has the DNA TGTGCCAGCAGCTTGGGGGCCTATAGCAATCAGCCCCAGCATTTT.

There are a few counts of this clone. The chain has TRBV28 and TRBJ2-5; TRBD2 aligns across 9 bases. Germline assignment: CDR1 MDHEN and CDR2 SYDVKM. The CDR3 totals 14 residues. Trimming cost V 5 bases and J 4 bases; bases outside gene matches: 5. CDR3 residues: CASSPRGGGETQYF. The CDR3 DNA reads as TGTGCCAGCAGTCCCCGCGGGGGGGGAGAGACCCAGTACTTC.

This clone has only a few counts. The genes are TRBV7-2 and TRBJ1-3, with TRBD1 matching over 7 bases. CDR3 length: 14 amino acids. V dropped 8 bases and J dropped 0; count of bases not matched to a gene: 4. The germline V gene has CDR1 SGHTA and CDR2 FQGNSA. The CDR3 nucleotides are TGTGCCAGCGGAAGACAGGGCTCTGGAAACACCATATATTTT. Translating gives CASGRQGSGNTIYF.

This clone was counted between two and nine times. This CDR3 is also generated by other DNA sequences in the sample. The chain combines TRBV5-1 with TRBJ2-5; the D is unclear. The CDR3 runs to 13 residues. Germline lookup yields CDR1 SGHRS and CDR2 YFSETQ. V was pared by 4 bases and J by 4 bases, with 11 bases between. The CDR3 reads CASSLGGPETQYF. CDR3 sequence (DNA): TGCGCCAGCAGCCTCGGTGGGCCAGAGACCCAGTACTTC.

This clone has a single count. Here the CDR3 omits its conserved ending phenylalanine or tryptophan, so a read error is the likely source. The V and J genes are TRBV6-1 and TRBJ1-2; 10 bases agree with TRBD1. The CDR3 consists of 14 residues. The J segment lost 8 bases and the V segment lost 7 bases, leaving 10 bases of the junction unmatched. Looked up from germline, CDR1 is MNHNS and CDR2 is SASEGT. The CDR3 protein is CASIDQGQGRGYTV. CDR3 DNA sequence: TGTGCCAGCATTGATCAGGGACAGGGGCGCGGCTACACCGTC.

The genes are TRBV7-9 and TRBJ2-2; 8 bases line up with TRBD1. The CDR3 runs to 14 residues. Germline CDR1 SEHNR, CDR2 FQNEAQ (reference sequence). The V gene end was trimmed by 3 bases and the J gene end by 4 bases; junction bases not matched to a gene: 1. The CDR3 DNA follows: TGTGCCAGCAGCTTGGACAGGGCCACCGGGGAGCTGTTTTTT. The encoded protein is CASSLDRATGELFF.

This clone was recorded a few times. The gene calls are TRBV19 and TRBJ2-3; the D gene is possibly TRBD2 (5 bases). V was pared by 6 bases and J by 4 bases, with 14 bases between. The germline V gene encodes CDR1 LNHDA and CDR2 SQIVND (reference sequence). The CDR3 is made up of 14 amino acids. The CDR3 bases are TGTGCCAGTAGAATCGGTCCGGGGTCAGATACGCAGTATTTT. Translating gives CASRIGPGSDTQYF.

This clone came up a few times. In DNA, the CDR3 is TGCGCCAGCAGCCAAGAAATGACAGGGGCATTTCAGCAGCCCCAGCATTTT. Translating gives CASSQEMTGAFQQPQHF. The V call is TRBV4-1, the J call TRBJ1-5; 8 bases fit TRBD1. With 0 bases clipped from V and 7 bases from J, the junction kept 11 bases outside the gene matches. This CDR3 spans 17 amino acids. Per the germline V gene, CDR1 is MGHRA and CDR2 is YSYEKL.